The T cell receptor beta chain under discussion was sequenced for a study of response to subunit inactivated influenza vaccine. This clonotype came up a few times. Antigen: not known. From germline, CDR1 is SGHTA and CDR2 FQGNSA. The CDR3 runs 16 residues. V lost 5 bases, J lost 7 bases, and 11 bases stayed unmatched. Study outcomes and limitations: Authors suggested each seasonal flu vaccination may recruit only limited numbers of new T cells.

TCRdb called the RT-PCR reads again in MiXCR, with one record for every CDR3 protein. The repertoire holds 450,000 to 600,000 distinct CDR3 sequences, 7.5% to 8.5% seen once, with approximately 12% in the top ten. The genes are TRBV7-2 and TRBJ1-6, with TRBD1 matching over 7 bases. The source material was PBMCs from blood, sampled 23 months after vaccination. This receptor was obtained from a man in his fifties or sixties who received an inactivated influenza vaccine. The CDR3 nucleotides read TGTGCCAGCAGCCCAGGGGGATTGGGGGCGAATTCACCCCTCCACTTT. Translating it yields CASSPGGLGANSPLHF.